The rows below give T cell receptor beta chains drawn from one sample of a study of tumour-infiltrating T cells in Burkitt lymphoma. Assay: immunoSEQ multiplex PCR; the TCRdb copy retains only in-frame clones and omits some. The table shows around 15,000 clones, with almost 80% occurring only once. The material sequenced was tumor tissue. These receptors were obtained from a human donor with diffuse large B-cell lymphoma. Each CDR3 is given with its conserved first and last residue. A D gene is named only where the DNA matches it firmly. Some rows have no size entry. The others give once, few or many, or a class for an expanded clone.

TRBV6-6	.	.	TRBJ2-7	CATYLQGSYEQYF	TGTGCCACCTACTTACAGGGCTCCTACGAGCAGTACTTC
TRBV5-5	.	.	TRBJ1-1	CASSLRGQGLGTEAFF	TGTGCCAGCAGCTTGAGGGGCCAGGGGCTTGGTACTGAAGCTTTCTTT
TRBV9	.	.	TRBJ1-2	CASSVDRGGVAGYTF	TGTGCCAGCAGCGTAGACCGAGGCGGGGTTGCTGGCTACACCTTC
TRBV2	.	.	TRBJ2-1	CASSEAPGNEQFF	TGTGCCAGCAGTGAAGCGCCAGGTAATGAGCAGTTCTTC
TRBV27	.	TRBD2	TRBJ2-5	CASRQTSGRQETQYF	TGTGCCAGCAGACAGACTAGCGGGAGGCAGGAGACCCAGTACTTC
TRBV29-1	once	.	TRBJ1-1	CSVGKLNTEAFF	TGCAGCGTGGGGAAACTGAACACTGAAGCTTTCTTT
TRBV27	.	.	TRBJ2-6	CASSPGAGAGANVLTF	TGTGCCAGCAGCCCCGGGGCCGGGGCTGGGGCCAACGTCCTGACTTTC
TRBV13	.	.	TRBJ2-1	CASSLVEGGGWGEQFF	TGTGCCAGCAGCTTGGTGGAGGGAGGGGGTTGGGGCGAGCAGTTCTTC
TRBV18	.	.	TRBJ2-5	CASSPVAETQYF	TGTGCCAGCTCACCAGTCGCGGAGACCCAGTACTTC
TRBV4-1	.	TRBD2	TRBJ2-1	CASTDKLAGGGNEQFF	TGCGCCAGCACCGATAAGCTAGCGGGAGGGGGGAATGAGCAGTTCTTC
TRBV29-1	.	TRBD1	TRBJ2-3	CSDRQGAGDTQYF	TGCAGCGATCGACAGGGGGCTGGAGATACGCAGTATTTT
TRBV10-1	few	TRBD2	TRBJ2-2	CAGGEGQVATGELFF	TGCGCCGGCGGGGAGGGCCAGGTGGCGACCGGGGAGCTGTTTTTT
TRBV11-2	.	TRBD1	TRBJ1-1	CASSLRASVGQGSTEAFF	TGTGCCAGCAGCTTAAGGGCTAGTGTGGGACAGGGCAGCACTGAAGCTTTCTTT
TRBV10-3	.	.	TRBJ1-1	CAISGPEGREFEAFF	TGTGCCATCAGTGGCCCAGAGGGCCGAGAGTTTGAAGCTTTCTTT
TRBV4-3	.	TRBD1	TRBJ2-1	CASSRWTGLNEQFF	TGCGCCAGCAGCCGCTGGACAGGGCTCAATGAGCAGTTCTTC
TRBV7-9	.	.	TRBJ1-1	CASSPKGTEAFF	TGTGCCAGCAGCCCTAAGGGAACTGAAGCTTTCTTT